This TCR beta chain derives from a study of T cell responses to AZD1222 COVID-19 vaccine. Broader study findings: CD4 TCRs associated with vaccination spanned spike, dominating at 160-218 and 743-854.

This clone appeared once. What it recognizes is unknown. Sequencing used immunoSEQ multiplex PCR; TCRdb keeps in-frame clones, though not all of them. The repertoire includes some 40,000 clones, 88% of them detected once, and roughly 29% sits in the top ten. The TCR was taken from an adult who received the MenACWY meningococcal vaccine as a control. The material sequenced was peripheral blood, taken 28 days after the second dose of the MenACWY control vaccine.

CDR3 nucleotide sequence: TGTGCCTGGAGTGCCCTCCCGGGGACCCAGTACTTC. Residues: CAWSALPGTQYF. The J gene is TRBJ2-7, the V gene TRBV30, with D hard to call. The assigned J gene may be wrong: the sequence end matches TRBJ2-5 better. The CDR3 consists of 12 residues. The germline V gene encodes CDR1 GTSNPN and CDR2 SVGIG (reference sequence).